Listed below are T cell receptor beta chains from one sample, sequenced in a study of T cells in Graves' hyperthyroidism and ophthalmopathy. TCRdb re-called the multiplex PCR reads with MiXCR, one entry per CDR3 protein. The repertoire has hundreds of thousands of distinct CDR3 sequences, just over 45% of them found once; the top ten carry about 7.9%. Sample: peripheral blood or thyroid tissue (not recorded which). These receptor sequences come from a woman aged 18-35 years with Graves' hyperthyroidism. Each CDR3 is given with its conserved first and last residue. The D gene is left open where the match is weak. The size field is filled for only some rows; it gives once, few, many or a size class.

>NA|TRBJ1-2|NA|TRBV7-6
TGTGCCAGCAGCGAACTCCAGACAGGCGGTAGGGGCTACACCTTC
CASSELQTGGRGYTF
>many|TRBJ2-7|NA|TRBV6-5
TGTGCCAGCAGTTACTCCTGGTTGGGAGGATACAGCTCCTACGAGCAGTACTTC
CASSYSWLGGYSSYEQYF
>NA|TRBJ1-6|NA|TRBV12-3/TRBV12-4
TGTGCCTCTAGGAGTCAGGTCGGCTATTCACCCCTCCACTTT
CASRSQVGYSPLHF
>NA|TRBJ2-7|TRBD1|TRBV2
TGTGCCAGCAGTAGCCGGGACAGGGGCTACGAGCAGTACTTC
CASSSRDRGYEQYF
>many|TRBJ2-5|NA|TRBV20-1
TGCAGTCAATCTTCGCGATCCAAAGAGACCCAGTACTTC
CSQSSRSKETQYF
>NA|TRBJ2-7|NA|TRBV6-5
TGTGCCAGCAGTTCGGAGGGACTGCACAGCTACGAGCAGTACTTC
CASSSEGLHSYEQYF
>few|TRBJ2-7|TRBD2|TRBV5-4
TGTGCCAGCAGCTTGGTTAGCGGGACCGCCTACGAGCAGTACTTC
CASSLVSGTAYEQYF
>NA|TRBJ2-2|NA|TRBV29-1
TGCAGCTTAAACCTAGGGAACACCGGGGAGCTGTTTTTT
CSLNLGNTGELFF
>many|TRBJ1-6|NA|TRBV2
TGTGCCGGGGGAAGGAGCCTACCGAATTCACCCCTCCACTTT
CAGGRSLPNSPLHF
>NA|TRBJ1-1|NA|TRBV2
TGTGCCAGCACAGGGCCGGGGGAAAACACTGAAGCTTTCTTT
CASTGPGENTEAFF
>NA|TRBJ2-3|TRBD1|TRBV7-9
TGTGCCAGCAGCCCAGGACAGGGGTGGGATACGCAGTATTTT
CASSPGQGWDTQYF
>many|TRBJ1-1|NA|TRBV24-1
TGTGCCACCCAATCGCCGGAAGCTTTCTTT
CATQSPEAFF
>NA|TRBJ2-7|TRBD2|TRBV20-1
TGCAGTGCTAGCGGGGGGACCTACGAGCAGTACTTC
CSASGGTYEQYF
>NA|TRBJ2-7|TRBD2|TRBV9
TGTGCCAGCAGCGTAGGGACTAGCGGGATCGGTAGGGACGAGCAGTACTTC
CASSVGTSGIGRDEQYF
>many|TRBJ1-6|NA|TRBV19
TGTGCCAGTAGCAAACAGGGCAGTGGTTCACCCCTCCACTTT
CASSKQGSGSPLHF
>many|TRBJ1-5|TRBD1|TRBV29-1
TGCAGCGCTAGACAGGGGGGCAATCAGCCCCAGCATTTT
CSARQGGNQPQHF
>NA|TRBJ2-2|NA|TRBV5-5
TGTGCCAGCAGCGGAAGGGGGGGAAACAACACCGGGGAGCTGTTTTTT
CASSGRGGNNTGELFF
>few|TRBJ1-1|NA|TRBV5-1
TGCGCCAGCAGCTTGGGTGTACTGACGAACACTGAAGCTTTCTTT
CASSLGVLTNTEAFF
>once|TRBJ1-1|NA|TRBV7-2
TGTGCCAGCAGCTTAGTGGAGCCAGCCAACACTGAAGCTTTCTTT
CASSLVEPANTEAFF
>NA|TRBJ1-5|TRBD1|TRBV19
TGTGCCAGTAGTCCAAGACAGGGTTGGAGCAATCAGCCCCAGCATTTT
CASSPRQGWSNQPQHF
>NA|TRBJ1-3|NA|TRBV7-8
TGTGCCAGCAGCTTAAAGAGACAACTCTCTGGAAACACCATATATTTT
CASSLKRQLSGNTIYF
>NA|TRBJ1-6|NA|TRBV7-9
TGTGCCAGCAGCCCGGAGACAGGCTCTGATTCACCCCTCCACTTT
CASSPETGSDSPLHF
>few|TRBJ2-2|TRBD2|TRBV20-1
TGCAGTGCTAGAGACGGGAGGAAGGACACCGGGGAGCTGTTTTTT
CSARDGRKDTGELFF
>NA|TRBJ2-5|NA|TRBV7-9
TGTGCCAGCAGCTTAGCCCGAGGGGTCGTAGAGACCCAGTACTTC
CASSLARGVVETQYF
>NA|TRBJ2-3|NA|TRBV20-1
TGCAGTGCTAGACGGCTCGACGCGCAGTATTTT
CSARRLDAQYF
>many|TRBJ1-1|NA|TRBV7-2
TGTGCCAGCAGCTTACTACTTCGGACAAACACTGAAGCTTTCTTT
CASSLLLRTNTEAFF
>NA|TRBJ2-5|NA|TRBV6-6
TGTGCCAGCAGTGCTCTCGGGGGAGAGGGGGAGACCCAGTACTTC
CASSALGGEGETQYF
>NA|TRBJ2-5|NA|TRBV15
TGTGCCACCAGCAGACTAGAAGTGGAGACCCAGTACTTC
CATSRLEVETQYF
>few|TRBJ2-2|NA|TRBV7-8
TGTGCCAGCAGCTTGGGCAGACGGAATATCGGGGAGCTGTTTTTT
CASSLGRRNIGELFF
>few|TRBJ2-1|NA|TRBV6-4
TGTGCCAGCAGTAGTAGCGGAGGGTCCTACAATGAGCAGTTCTTC
CASSSSGGSYNEQFF
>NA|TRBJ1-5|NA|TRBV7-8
TGTGCCAGCAGCTTAGAGCGGGGGTTAGTAGGCGATCAGCCCCAGCATTTT
CASSLERGLVGDQPQHF
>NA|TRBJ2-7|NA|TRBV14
TGTGCCAGGAGCGGGACAGCGATCTACGAGCAGTACTTC
CARSGTAIYEQYF
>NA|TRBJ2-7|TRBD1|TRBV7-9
TGTGCCAGCAGCCGGAAGACAGGGGCTACCTACGAGCAGTACTTC
CASSRKTGATYEQYF
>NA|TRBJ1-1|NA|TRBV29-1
TGCAGCGTTGTTAGCAGGGAGGGCGCTGAAGCTTTCTTT
CSVVSREGAEAFF
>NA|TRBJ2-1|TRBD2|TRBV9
TGTGCCAGCAGCGCTAGCGGGACCTACAATGGGCAGTTCTTC
CASSASGTYNGQFF
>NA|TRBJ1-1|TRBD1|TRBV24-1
TGTGCCAGCAGCCCCAGGACAGGATGGGAGGCGAACACTGAAGCTTTCTTT
CASSPRTGWEANTEAFF
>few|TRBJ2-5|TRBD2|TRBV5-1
TGCGCCAGCAGCTTGATGCTAGCGGGGGGGCAAGAGACCCAGTACTTC
CASSLMLAGGQETQYF
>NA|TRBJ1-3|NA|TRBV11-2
TGTGCCAGCAGGACAGTAAAACGACACAAGAAGACTGGAAACACCATATATTTT
CASRTVKRHKKTGNTIYF
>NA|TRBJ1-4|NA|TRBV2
TGTGCCAGCAGTGAAAGCTTATGGGGTAGAGAAAAACTGTTTTTT
CASSESLWGREKLFF
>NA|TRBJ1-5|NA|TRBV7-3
TGTGCCAGCAGCTTGTATGGGACGGAGGGCAATCAGCCCCAGCATTTT
CASSLYGTEGNQPQHF
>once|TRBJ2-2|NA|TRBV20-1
TGCAGTGAATCGGGGAACACCGGGGAGCTGTTTTTT
CSESGNTGELFF
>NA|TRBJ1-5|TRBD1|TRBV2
TGTGCCAGCAGCTTAGGTCGGTACAGGGGTAGTCAGCCCCAGCATTTT
CASSLGRYRGSQPQHF
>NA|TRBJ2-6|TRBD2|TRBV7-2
TGCGCCAGCAGCGGAGGGATCTTAGCGGGAGGTGGGGCCAACGTCCTGACTTTC
CASSGGILAGGGANVLTF
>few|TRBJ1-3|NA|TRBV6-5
TGTGCCAGCAGTTTTTCGGGTTCTGGAAACACCATATATTTT
CASSFSGSGNTIYF
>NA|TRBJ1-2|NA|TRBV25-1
TGTGCCAGCTCATTAAGATCAGGGGATGCCTATGGCTACACCTTC
CASSLRSGDAYGYTF
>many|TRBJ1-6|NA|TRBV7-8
TGTGCCAGCAGCTCTGGACGGAGGACGGGCTCACCCCTCCACTTT
CASSSGRRTGSPLHF
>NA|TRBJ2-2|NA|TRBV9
TGTGCCAGCAGCCCTCGGGGGACGAAACTAGCCTCCGGGGAGCTGTTTTTT
CASSPRGTKLASGELFF
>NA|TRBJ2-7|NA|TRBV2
TGTGCCAGCTCACCAAGATCAGGGAATAGCGAGCAGTACTTC
CASSPRSGNSEQYF
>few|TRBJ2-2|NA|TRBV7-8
TGTGCCAGCAGATCAGCGGCGAACACCGGGGAGCTGTTTTTT
CASRSAANTGELFF
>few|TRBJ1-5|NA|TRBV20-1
TGCAGTGCTAGTGCACAAGTCAATCAGCCCCAGCATTTT
CSASAQVNQPQHF
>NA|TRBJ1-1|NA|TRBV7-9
TGTGCCAGCAGCTTAGTAGGCCTAACAGGGATGAACACTGAAGCTTTCTTT
CASSLVGLTGMNTEAFF
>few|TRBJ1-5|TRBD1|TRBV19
TGTGCCAGTACCCTACAGGGGGCTAGCAATCAGCCCCAGCATTTT
CASTLQGASNQPQHF
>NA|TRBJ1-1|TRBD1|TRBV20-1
TGCAGTGCCTTCGACAGGGGTGGTGAAGCTTTCTTT
CSAFDRGGEAFF
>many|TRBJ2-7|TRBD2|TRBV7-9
TGTGCCAGCAGCCTGACTAGCGACGAGCAGTACTTC
CASSLTSDEQYF
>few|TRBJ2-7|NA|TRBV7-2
TGTGCCAGCAGCTCCAGCCGGGTCGAGCAGTACTTC
CASSSSRVEQYF
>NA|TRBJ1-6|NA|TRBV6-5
TGTGCCAGTAAAAGGGGGTTTAATTCACCCCTCCACTTT
CASKRGFNSPLHF
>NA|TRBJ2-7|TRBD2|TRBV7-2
TGTGCCAGCAGTTCCACTAGCGGGAGAAACGAGCAGTACTTC
CASSSTSGRNEQYF
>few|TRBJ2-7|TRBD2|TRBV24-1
TGTGCCAGCAGTTTGGTTCTAGCGGAAACCTACGAGCAGTACTTC
CASSLVLAETYEQYF
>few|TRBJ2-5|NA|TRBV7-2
TGTGCCAGCAGTTACCGCAAACAAAGGGCCGAAGAGACCCAGTACTTC
CASSYRKQRAEETQYF